Detailed here is one T cell receptor (beta chain). TCRdb analysed the 5' RACE reads with MiXCR anew, one entry per CDR3 protein. The sample lists about 50,000 distinct CDR3 sequences; more than 25% were seen once. The CDR3 sequence is 16 residues long. Germline CDR1 reads LNHDA; CDR2 reads SQIVND (reference sequence). The V and J ends lost 6 bases and 4 bases respectively, with 18 bases between them. Sequencing input: naive CD4+ T cells sorted from blood. Documented subset: naive CD4+ T cells, CD4+CD45RA+CD25-. The gene calls are TRBV19 and TRBJ2-2; a possible D gene is TRBD2 (6 bases). This sequence was found in a female donor with breast cancer. The CDR3 is CASRLLSGSPTGELFF. DNA for the CDR3: TGTGCCAGTAGGCTACTATCCGGGAGCCCCACCGGGGAGCTGTTTTTT.